This record covers a single T cell receptor beta chain. Its target is not known. The sample contains more than one DNA sequence encoding this CDR3. Study donors comprised healthy, HIV-negative adults devoid of recent acute infection or vaccination. It was into CD45RA+ naive and CD45RA-negative memory subsets that the CD4+ cells were split. The V gene's germline CDR1 is SEHNR and CDR2 FQNEAQ (reference sequence). V lost 4 bases, J lost 3 bases, and 10 bases lay in between. The CDR3 is made up of 13 amino acids. This entry is derived from a study of shared clonotypes between healthy human individuals. Points from the study as a whole: The study generally estimated greater richness for naive than memory subsets.

TCRdb's copy holds only in-frame clones and misses some; the assay was immunoSEQ multiplex PCR. The table includes millions of clones, over 85% detected once. The genes are TRBV7-9 and TRBJ2-7; D remains ambiguous. The receptor was derived from a man younger than 35 in good health. The sample comprised naive CD4+ T cells sorted from blood. Regarding subset: CD45RA+ positively selected. CDR3 sequence reads: CASSSRTGYEQYF. CDR3 coding DNA: TGTGCCAGCAGCTCCCGGACGGGCTACGAGCAGTACTTC.